This entry concerns a single T cell receptor (beta chain). This sample is drawn from a study of OX40 agonist ivuxolimab in advanced cancers. Method: immunoSEQ multiplex PCR; TCRdb's copy keeps in-frame clones and lacks some. The sample has roughly 20,000 clones, 80% to 90% seen once; the top ten hold 12% to 15%. The CDR3 length is 15 residues. CDR1 LNHDA and CDR2 SQIVND come from the germline V gene (reference sequence). V shed 10 bases, J shed 6 bases, and the junction held 13 bases outside the gene matches. Patients were ruled out by autoimmune disease history or systemic immunosuppression. Peripheral blood came from all dose cohorts at three timepoints.

This specimen consisted of CD4+ or CD8+ T cells sorted from blood, obtained in a trial of the OX40 agonist ivuxolimab. The V call is TRBV19, the J call TRBJ2-1; 9 bases match TRBD2. This clonotype was sampled from an adult with an advanced solid tumor such as melanoma, head and neck, liver or kidney cancer. CDR3 nucleotides: TGTGCCACCGCCGATAGCGGGAGAGGGTCCAATGAGCAGTTCTTC. Amino acids: CATADSGRGSNEQFF. Based on the CDR3 plus reference TRBV19 and TRBJ2-1, the full variable domain is DGGITQSPKYLFRKEGQNVTLSCEQNLNHDAMYWYRQDPGQGLRLIYYSQIVNDFQKGDIAEGYSVSREKKESFPLTVTSAQKNPTAFYLCATADSGRGSNEQFFGPGTRLTVL.